These 13 T cell receptor beta chains came from one sample sequenced in a study of spatial heterogeneity in lung cancer. Each CDR3 protein is one row after TCRdb ran MiXCR on the 5' RACE reads. Counted here are approximately 82,000 distinct CDR3 sequences, about 12% occurring once; the ten biggest clones make up around 4.3%. Time point described: sample taken at primary tumor resection. Sequencing of whole RNA from tumor, nontumor lung or frozen PBMC involved no sorting. This material consisted of PBMCs, taken at surgery. The receptors here all came from a male donor with early-stage non-small cell lung cancer.

The sample holds many counts of this clonotype. The chain carries TRBV12-3 or TRBV12-4 and TRBJ2-3, with 13 bases aligning to TRBD2. V shed 5 bases, J shed 6 bases, and the junction held 2 bases outside the gene matches. The CDR3 covers 14 residues. DNA of the CDR3: TGTGCCAGCAGTCAGACTAGCGGGAGGGATACGCAGTATTTT. Protein product: CASSQTSGRDTQYF.

This clonotype came up many times. This chain connects TRBV20-1 to TRBJ1-4; D is ambiguous. V was cut by 4 bases and J by 4 bases, with 10 bases left in between. This CDR3 contains 13 residues. Germline CDR1 DFQATT, CDR2 SNEGSKA (reference sequence). The CDR3 DNA follows: TGCAGTGCTAAATGGCAAAATAATGAAAAACTGTTTTTT. As protein: CSAKWQNNEKLFF.

The CDR3 region has the DNA TGTGCCAGCAGAGGGACAGGGAAAGAGACCCAGTACTTC. This translates into CASRGTGKETQYF. The J gene is TRBJ2-5, the V gene TRBV12-3 or TRBV12-4, with 9 nucleotides matching TRBD1. CDR3 length equals 13 residues. Trimming cost V 6 bases and J 3 bases; bases outside gene matches: 2.

This clonotype appeared a few times. This chain uses TRBV29-1 with TRBJ1-2; no clear D gene. Trimming pared 0 bases from V and 5 bases from J, leaving 13 bases between. CDR3 size: 14 residues. Germline-derived CDR1 and CDR2 are SQVTM and ANQGSEA. In DNA form, the CDR3 reads TGCAGCGTTGAAGATCGGGTCTCAGAATATGGCTACACCTTC. Its protein is CSVEDRVSEYGYTF.

The genes are TRBV5-1 and TRBJ2-1; no definite D call. The CDR3 is 12 residues long. V was clipped by 0 bases and J by 9 bases, with 7 bases between them. Germline values: CDR1 SGHRS, CDR2 YFSETQ. CDR3 bases: TGCGCCAGCAGCTTGGATCAAGCTGAGCAGTTCTTC. This codes for CASSLDQAEQFF.

Many counts were recorded for this clonotype. The chain joins TRBV5-1 to TRBJ1-6, with TRBD1 identical over 10 bases. CDR3 length equals 15 residues. The V and J ends lost 4 bases and 8 bases, in that order; junction bases with no gene match: 6. Per germline, CDR1 SGHRS and CDR2 YFSETQ. The CDR3 sequence: CASSVGQGIDSPLHF. CDR3 sequence (DNA): TGCGCCAGCAGCGTGGGACAGGGGATTGATTCACCCCTCCACTTT. Supplemented by reference TRBV5-1 and TRBJ1-6, the full variable domain reads KAGVTQTPRYLIKTRGQQVTLSCSPISGHRSVSWYQQTPGQGLQFLFEYFSETQRNKGNFPGRFSGRQFSNSRSEMNVSTLELGDSALYLCASSVGQGIDSPLHFGNGTRLTVT.

This clonotype has just a few counts. The chain couples TRBV11-2 to TRBJ2-5; 8 nucleotides agree with TRBD2. The V gene's germline CDR1 is SGHAT and CDR2 FQNNGV. The CDR3 runs to 15 residues. V trimming: 2 bases; J trimming: 3 bases; junction bases outside the gene matches: 5. The CDR3 nucleotides are TGTGCCAGCAGCTTATTAGGAGCGGGGGAAGAGACCCAGTACTTC. It is translated as CASSLLGAGEETQYF.

The V and J genes are TRBV5-1 and TRBJ2-3; TRBD2 aligns across 14 bases. V shed 4 bases and J 5 bases; nucleotides not matched to a gene: 9. This CDR3 spans 17 amino acids. Germline-derived CDR1 and CDR2 are SGHRS and YFSETQ. CDR3 loop: CASSPGGLAGEGDTQYF. CDR3 coding DNA: TGCGCCAGCAGCCCGGGGGGACTAGCGGGAGAGGGAGATACGCAGTATTTT.

This clonotype was counted many times. The CDR3 loop reads CASSLMGTETYEQYF. In nucleotides, the CDR3 is TGCGCCAGCAGCTTGATGGGGACAGAGACCTACGAGCAGTACTTC. The V and J genes are TRBV5-1 and TRBJ2-7, with 7 nucleotides matching TRBD1. J lost 2 bases, V lost 1 base, and 6 bases had no gene match. From germline, CDR1 is SGHRS and CDR2 YFSETQ. The CDR3 has 15 amino acids.

This clonotype was picked up a small number of times. The V call is TRBV12-3 or TRBV12-4, the J call TRBJ1-1; no reliable D call. The V gene lost 5 bases and the J gene lost 1 base, with 11 bases spanning the gap. The CDR3 has 14 residues. CDR3 in amino acids: CASSVTRWNTEAFF. DNA for the CDR3: TGTGCCAGCAGTGTAACTCGGTGGAACACTGAAGCTTTCTTT.

This clonotype was seen at least ten times. The chain employs TRBV24-1 and TRBJ1-1; weak D call: TRBD1 (6 bases). Trimming removed 5 bases at V and 1 base at J, with 7 bases between. CDR3 length: 13 amino acids. The germline V gene has CDR1 KGHDR and CDR2 SFDVKD. The CDR3 sequence is CATSGQENTEAFF. In nucleotides, the CDR3 is TGTGCCACCAGTGGACAGGAGAACACTGAAGCTTTCTTT.

In its sample, this clonotype was seen a few times. Here the CDR3 reads CASSEDRGTDTQYF. The DNA of the CDR3 is TGTGCCAGCAGTGAGGACAGGGGCACAGATACGCAGTATTTT. This chain links TRBV6-1 with TRBJ2-3; 8 nucleotides line up with TRBD1. Germline V gives CDR1 MNHNS, CDR2 SASEGT. Trimming removed 3 bases from V and 1 base from J; junction bases left unmatched: 0. The CDR3 spans 14 residues.

This clonotype was recorded many times. The chain recombines TRBV10-1 with TRBJ1-2, with D unresolved. Germline V lookup: CDR1 WNHNN, CDR2 SYGVQD (reference sequence). The CDR3 has 14 residues. The ends were cut back, 3 bases at V and 2 bases at J, with 10 bases in the middle. The CDR3 sequence: CASSEGESNYGYTF. CDR3 coding DNA: TGCGCCAGCAGTGAAGGAGAATCGAACTATGGCTACACCTTC.